This TCR beta chain was identified during a study of T cell repertoires in ileal Crohn's disease. Trimming at V came to 2 bases and at J to 4 bases, leaving 7 bases not matched to a gene. The CDR3 length is 16 residues. Looked up from germline, CDR1 is SGHAT and CDR2 is FQNNGV. Time point of the sample: neoterminal ileum biopsy at postoperative endoscopy, about 6 months after surgery. TCRdb keeps only in-frame clones here, not all; method: immunoSEQ multiplex PCR. Among about 13,000 clones listed, around 80% were seen once. This TCR derives from an adult with Crohn's disease. The chain combines TRBV11-2 with TRBJ2-1, with TRBD2 matching 8 bases. Sequencing was performed on ileal tissue. The CDR3 here is CASSLRSGGPYNEQFF. The CDR3 DNA reads as TGTGCCAGCAGCTTAAGAAGCGGGGGCCCTTACAATGAGCAGTTCTTC.